This TCR beta chain was recovered during a study of T cells in localized non-small cell lung cancer. In regard to this clone: Its antigen is unknown.

Assay: immunoSEQ multiplex PCR; the TCRdb copy retains only in-frame clones and omits some. The table includes approximately 2,600 clones, more than 25% detected once. Broader study findings: There was higher T cell clonality in uninvolved adjacent lung than in tumor, and it was highest there. A median of approximately 57 clones ranked among the top 100 in tumor appeared in adjacent lung.

In germline, CDR1 is GTSNPN, CDR2 SVGIG (reference sequence). Trimming cost V 3 bases and J 11 bases; bases outside gene matches: 15. CDR3 size: 14 residues. The sequence derives from a male donor aged 60 or older with stage I lung adenocarcinoma. The V and J genes are TRBV30 and TRBJ1-1; TRBD1 aligns across 7 bases. Sequenced material: lung tumor tissue, taken before any cancer treatment. The CDR3 reads CAWSPGTAGFGAFF. The DNA for the CDR3 is TGTGCCTGGAGCCCCGGGACAGCAGGGTTCGGGGCTTTCTTT.